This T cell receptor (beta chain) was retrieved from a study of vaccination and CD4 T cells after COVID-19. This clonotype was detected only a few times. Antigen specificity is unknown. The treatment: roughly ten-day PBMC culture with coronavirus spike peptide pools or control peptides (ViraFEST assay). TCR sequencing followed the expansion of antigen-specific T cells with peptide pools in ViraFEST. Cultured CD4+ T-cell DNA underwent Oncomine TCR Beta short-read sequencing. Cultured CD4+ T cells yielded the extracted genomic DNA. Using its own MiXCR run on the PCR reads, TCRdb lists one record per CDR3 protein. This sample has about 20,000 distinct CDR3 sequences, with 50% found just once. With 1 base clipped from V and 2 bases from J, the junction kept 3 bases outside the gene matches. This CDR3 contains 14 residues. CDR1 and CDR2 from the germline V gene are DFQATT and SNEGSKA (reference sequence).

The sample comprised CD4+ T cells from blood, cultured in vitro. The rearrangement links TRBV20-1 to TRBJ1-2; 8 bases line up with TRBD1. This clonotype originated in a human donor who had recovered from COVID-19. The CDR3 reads CSARVRQGNYGYTF. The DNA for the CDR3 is TGCAGTGCTAGAGTCCGACAGGGGAACTATGGCTACACCTTC.